This TCR beta chain was identified during a study of the immune and genomic landscape of osteosarcoma. As for the study in general: Localized disease at presentation in approximately 80%; roughly 64% were male.

Trimming stripped 2 bases from V and 0 bases from J, with 10 bases between. Germline loops: CDR1 SGHTA, CDR2 FQGNSA. There are 15 residues in the CDR3. Poor-prognosis osteosarcoma patients supplied post-treatment primary, local recurrence and metastasis tumor specimens. Sequencing used immunoSEQ multiplex PCR; TCRdb keeps in-frame clones, though not all of them. The table lists about 6,200 clones, around 68% of them singletons. The chain employs TRBV7-2 and TRBJ2-5; D is ambiguous. This receptor was obtained from a human donor with osteosarcoma. Material: osteosarcoma tumor tissue from the lung. CDR3 loop: CASSLRMGYQETQYF. The CDR3, as DNA: TGTGCCAGCAGCTTAAGAATGGGGTACCAAGAGACCCAGTACTTC.